Following are 23 T cell receptor beta chains from one sample sequenced in a study of T cells in Graves' hyperthyroidism and ophthalmopathy (dated by TCRdb to between 2019 and 2020). The method behind the library was multiplex PCR. The sample was run on an Illumina HiSeq 2000. The TCR beta CDR3 regions were amplified from the RNA transcripts. A first-round RT-PCR of the TCR CDR3 used the HTBI primer set with the Qiagen OneStep RT-PCR kit. The raw public reads went through TCRdb reprocessing: fastp at Q25, MiXCR clone calling, in-frame beta chains kept. CDR3 protein sequences are deduplicated, and each keeps its most common genes and DNA. Within this sample are under 550,000 distinct CDR3 sequences, with about 13% of them counted one time only. The ten largest account for more than 4.5% of the sample. The material sequenced was blood. Receptors were obtained from a woman aged 18-29 years with Graves' hyperthyroidism.

This clonotype was detected only a few times. V and J are TRBV13 and TRBJ2-1, with D tentatively TRBD2 (5 bases). V shed 5 bases and J shed 8 bases, with 16 bases lying between them. There are 14 residues in the CDR3. Germline CDR1 is PRHDT and CDR2 is FYEKMQ (reference sequence). CDR3 region: CASSPALGSHEQFF. The CDR3 DNA reads TGTGCCAGCAGCCCGGCGTTGGGGAGTCATGAGCAGTTCTTC.

This clonotype has at least ten counts. J is TRBJ1-1 and V is TRBV28; 7 bases match TRBD1. CDR3 length equals 16 residues. CDR1 is MDHEN, CDR2 SYDVKM, per germline. Trimming cost V 6 bases and J 4 bases; bases outside gene matches: 14. The CDR3 spells CASSQERARGGTEAFF. The DNA of the CDR3 is TGTGCCAGCAGCCAGGAGCGGGCCAGGGGGGGCACTGAAGCTTTCTTT.

This clonotype was seen ten or more times. J is TRBJ2-5 and V is TRBV12-3 or TRBV12-4; D may be TRBD1 (5 bases). The CDR3 extends over 13 amino acids. V lost 5 bases to trimming and J lost 4 bases, with 11 bases between them. The DNA for the CDR3 is TGTGCCAGCAGTAGGGGATCGGGAGAGACCCAGTACTTC. This codes for CASSRGSGETQYF.

This clonotype has at least ten counts. J is TRBJ2-7 and V is TRBV14, with D unresolved. CDR3 length equals 12 residues. CDR1 and CDR2 (germline): SGHDN, FVKESK. Trimming stripped 0 bases from V and 6 bases from J, with 6 bases between. CDR3 DNA: TGTGCCAGCAGCCAAGATAGGTTCGAGCAGTACTTC. Protein sequence: CASSQDRFEQYF.

V usage is TRBV19 and J usage is TRBJ2-1, with 9 bases that match TRBD2. With 3 bases clipped from V and 7 bases from J, the junction kept 7 bases outside the gene matches. The CDR3 spans 15 residues. The germline gives CDR1 LNHDA, CDR2 SQIVND (reference sequence). Written as DNA, the CDR3 is TGTGCCAGTAGTATTGTTGCGGGAGGGCGAAATGAGCAGTTCTTC. This gives the protein CASSIVAGGRNEQFF.

This clonotype was counted ten times or more. The DNA for the CDR3 is TGTGCCAGCAGTACCAGAGCGGGAGGTTCCTACGAGCAGTACTTC. As protein: CASSTRAGGSYEQYF. The gene calls are TRBV12-3 or TRBV12-4 and TRBJ2-7; 9 bases match TRBD2. CDR3 length equals 15 residues. Trimming cost V 5 bases and J 1 base; bases outside gene matches: 6.

The V gene is TRBV30, the J gene TRBJ1-2, with a weak D call TRBD1 (5 bases). V was cut by 2 bases and J by 10 bases, with 11 bases left in between. Germline V gene data show CDR1 as GTSNPN and CDR2 as SVGIG (reference sequence). This CDR3 comprises 11 residues. The CDR3 region has the DNA TGTGCCTGGAGTTCCGGGGCCGTCTACACCTTC. Translating it yields CAWSSGAVYTF.

There are a few counts of this clonotype. The chain combines TRBV7-2 with TRBJ1-1; D not resolved. The germline gives CDR1 SGHTA, CDR2 FQGNSA. Trimming left V 1 base short and J 3 bases short, with 12 bases between. This CDR3 is built from 15 residues. Written as DNA, the CDR3 is TGTGCCAGCAGCTTAGACGGACGTCTGGACACTGAAGCTTTCTTT. Its translation: CASSLDGRLDTEAFF.

V gene TRBV6-5 combines with J gene TRBJ2-2; maybe TRBD1 (5 bases). The CDR3 is made up of 14 amino acids. Trimming cost V 2 bases and J 5 bases, with 9 bases left between them. CDR1 MNHEY and CDR2 SVGAGI come from the germline V gene. CDR3: CASSYQGRTGELFF. In nucleotides, the CDR3 is TGTGCCAGCAGTTACCAGGGAAGGACCGGGGAGCTGTTTTTT.

This clonotype was seen repeatedly, ten times or more. The chain links TRBV7-8 to TRBJ2-7; TRBD1 matches 11 bases. The CDR3 contains 14 residues. CDR1 is SGHVS and CDR2 is FQNEAQ in the germline V gene. J gave up 3 bases and V 5 bases, and 3 bases lay outside the gene matches. CDR3 region: CASSRTGGVYEQYF. In DNA, the CDR3 is TGTGCCAGCAGCCGGACAGGGGGCGTCTACGAGCAGTACTTC.

This clonotype was counted only a few times. This chain's CDR3 is CASNPLRDFTGELFF. CDR3 DNA sequence: TGTGCCAGCAACCCTCTCAGGGATTTCACCGGGGAGCTGTTTTTT. The chain employs TRBV6-1 and TRBJ2-2; a possible D gene is TRBD1 (5 bases). The CDR3 covers 15 residues. Germline V gives CDR1 MNHNS, CDR2 SASEGT. The germline V and J ends were trimmed by 7 bases and 4 bases, with 16 bases remaining between them.

This clonotype was picked up many times. V gene TRBV27 combines with J gene TRBJ2-7; D may be TRBD1 (5 bases). Trimming stripped 3 bases from V and 4 bases from J, with 16 bases between. The CDR3 contains 15 residues. Per germline, CDR1 MNHEY and CDR2 SMNVEV (reference sequence). CDR3 sequence reads: CASSLAGGRAYEQYF. CDR3 sequence (DNA): TGTGCCAGCAGTTTGGCCGGTGGCAGGGCTTACGAGCAGTACTTC.

This clonotype showed up many times. The CDR3 is CASSSSGRGGETQYF. DNA for the CDR3: TGTGCCAGCAGCTCCAGCGGGAGGGGAGGCGAGACCCAGTACTTC. The chain recombines TRBV11-2 with TRBJ2-5; 10 bases map to TRBD2. Per the germline V gene, CDR1 is SGHAT and CDR2 is FQNNGV. The CDR3 covers 15 residues. Trimming at V came to 4 bases and at J to 5 bases, leaving 7 bases not matched to a gene.

The rearrangement joins TRBV12-3 or TRBV12-4 to TRBJ2-2; TRBD2 matches at 9 bases. The CDR3 loop spans 16 amino acids. V lost 4 bases to trimming and J lost 7 bases; unmatched junction nucleotides: 10. The CDR3 nucleotides are TGTGCCAGCAGTTCTTCCCCGGGACTAGCAAGCGGGGAGCTGTTTTTT. Its translation is CASSSSPGLASGELFF.

This clonotype has just a few counts. J is TRBJ1-1 and V is TRBV20-1; 9 bases align to TRBD1. Germline CDR1 reads DFQATT; CDR2 reads SNEGSKA (reference sequence). This CDR3 is built from 15 residues. The ends lost 4 bases at V and 1 base at J; junction bases unmatched: 7. In DNA form, the CDR3 reads TGCAGTGCTAAAAACCAACAGGGGGCGAACACTGAAGCTTTCTTT. As protein: CSAKNQQGANTEAFF.

This clonotype was observed many times. The rearrangement joins TRBV5-6 to TRBJ2-3, with D unresolved. The V end was cut by 0 bases, the J end by 5 bases, with 16 bases between. The CDR3 is 16 amino acids. CDR1 is SGHDT and CDR2 is YYEEEE in the germline V gene. CDR3 sequence: CASSLVLPGGGDTQYF. CDR3 nucleotide sequence: TGTGCCAGCAGCTTGGTGCTCCCCGGCGGCGGAGATACGCAGTATTTT.

In this sample, this clonotype turned up many times. CDR3 sequence reads: CASTLIKETQYF. CDR3 coding DNA: TGTGCCTCAACACTGATTAAGGAGACCCAGTACTTC. The gene calls are TRBV2 and TRBJ2-5; no clear D. Germline assignment: CDR1 SNHLY and CDR2 FYNNEI. The germline V and J ends were trimmed by 11 bases and 5 bases, with 15 bases remaining between them. The CDR3 is 12 residues long.

This clonotype appeared many times. The gene calls are TRBV6-1 and TRBJ1-1; the D gene is possibly TRBD1 (6 bases). CDR3 length: 15 amino acids. Between the trimmed V and J ends, which lost 7 bases and 1 base, there was a span of 16 bases. Germline CDR1 MNHNS, CDR2 SASEGT. CDR3 coding DNA: TGTGCCAGCACCGGGGAGGGGGACGGGAACACTGAAGCTTTCTTT. The encoded protein is CASTGEGDGNTEAFF.

On this clonotype itself: The DNA is omitted, as the CDR3 cannot be located on it reliably, and the CDR3 follows TCRdb's listing. The chain uses TRBV12-3 or TRBV12-4 and TRBJ1-6. Counting both end residues, the CDR3 totals 24 amino acids. The CDR3 sequence: CASSLGGRETQYFGPGTYNSPLHF.

This clonotype was seen a few times. This rearrangement joins TRBV3-1 to TRBJ2-5, with D perhaps being TRBD1 or TRBD2 (5 bases each). Trimming took 4 bases from V and 1 from J, leaving 19 bases between them. Per the germline V gene, CDR1 is LGHDT and CDR2 is YNNKEL (reference sequence). CDR3 size: 17 residues. CDR3 loop: CASSPPGRNSFQETQYF. In DNA form, the CDR3 reads TGTGCCAGCAGCCCCCCGGGACGGAATTCATTCCAAGAGACCCAGTACTTC.

The chain recombines TRBV6-1 with TRBJ2-1; 11 nucleotides line up with TRBD2. J gave up 10 bases and V 3 bases, and 5 bases lay outside the gene matches. Germline V gives CDR1 MNHNS, CDR2 SASEGT. The CDR3 sequence is 14 residues long. CDR3 nucleotide sequence: TGTGCCAGCAGTGATAGCGGGAGGGGGAGCGAGCAGTTCTTC. Its protein is CASSDSGRGSEQFF.

This clonotype has at least ten counts. The V and J genes are TRBV19 and TRBJ1-1, with D perhaps TRBD1 (5 bases). The V end was cut by 10 bases, the J end by 1 base, with 13 bases between. CDR1 and CDR2 (germline): LNHDA, SQIVND (reference sequence). This CDR3 region has 13 residues. This chain's CDR3 is CAMHGGENTEAFF. As DNA, the CDR3 is TGTGCCATGCATGGAGGGGAGAACACTGAAGCTTTCTTT.

This clonotype was picked up many times. The chain recombines TRBV30 with TRBJ2-3, with TRBD2 identical over 7 bases. Trimming took 3 bases from V and 0 from J; bases not matched to a gene: 3. The germline V gene encodes CDR1 GTSNPN and CDR2 SVGIG (reference sequence). The CDR3 extends over 14 amino acids. The CDR3 loop is CAWSPGLSTDTQYF. CDR3 coding DNA: TGTGCCTGGAGCCCGGGACTAAGCACAGATACGCAGTATTTT. The full variable domain, its missing parts supplied by reference TRBV30 and TRBJ2-3, is SQTIHQWPATLVQPVGSPLSLECTVEGTSNPNLYWYRQAAGRGLQLLFYSVGIGQISSEVPQNLSASRPQDRQFILSSKKLLLSDSGFYLCAWSPGLSTDTQYFGPGTRLTVL.